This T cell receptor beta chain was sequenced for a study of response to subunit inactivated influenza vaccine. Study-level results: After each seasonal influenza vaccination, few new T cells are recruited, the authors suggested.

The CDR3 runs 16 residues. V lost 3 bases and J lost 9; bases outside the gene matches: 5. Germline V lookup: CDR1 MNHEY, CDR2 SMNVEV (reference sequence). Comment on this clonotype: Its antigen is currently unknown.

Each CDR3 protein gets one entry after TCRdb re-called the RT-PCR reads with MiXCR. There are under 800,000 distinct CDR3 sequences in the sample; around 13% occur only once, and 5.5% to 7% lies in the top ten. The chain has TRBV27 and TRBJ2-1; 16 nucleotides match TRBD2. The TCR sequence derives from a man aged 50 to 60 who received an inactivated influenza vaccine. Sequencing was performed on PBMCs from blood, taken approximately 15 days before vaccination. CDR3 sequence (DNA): TGTGCCAGCAGTTTGGGGACTAGCGGGGGGGCTAGTGAGCAGTTCTTC. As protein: CASSLGTSGGASEQFF.